This TCR beta chain came from a study of T cell responses to AZD1222 COVID-19 vaccine. Looking at the study overall: Second doses were pooled across both intervals (about 4 or about 12 weeks). Study outcomes and limitations: Mapped onto spike, vaccine-associated CD4 TCRs spanned it and were dominant at 160-218 and 743-854. Nearly half of spike-specific TCRs reportedly target variant regions that are unmutated in the B.1.351 and B.1.1.7 variants. Clonal diversity was possibly underestimated; the donors were predominantly white British and more often female.

TCRdb keeps only in-frame clones here, not all; method: immunoSEQ multiplex PCR. This repertoire shows 150,000 or so clones, around 92% found once; its top ten account for more than 2.5%. V lost 1 base and J lost 6, with 18 bases in between. CDR1 KGHSH and CDR2 LQKENI come from the germline V gene. CDR3 length: 16 amino acids. For this clone: The antigen is unknown.

Sequencing used peripheral blood, obtained on day 0 of AZD1222 vaccination. The chain is built from TRBV18 and TRBJ1-2, with TRBD1 as a possible D gene (5 bases). This TCR came from an adult in good health. In DNA, the CDR3 is TGTGCCAGCTCACCACTTTCGAAGAAGGCGGGGGATGGCTACACCTTC. The encoded protein is CASSPLSKKAGDGYTF.